This T cell receptor beta chain is from a study of cytomegalovirus exposure and HLA in healthy donors. Study-wide results and caveats: According to reports, the classifier identified cytomegalovirus status with high specificity and sensitivity.

This clone has just a few counts. Antigen specificity is unknown. This CDR3 region has 15 residues. V was trimmed by 1 base and J by 0 bases, leaving 4 bases between them. The germline gives CDR1 SNHLY, CDR2 FYNNEI. Use of 60 Vbeta and 13 Jbeta primers characterized the PCR. Source study methods: Per a later analysis, the number of unique TCR beta chains was around 79 million, of which around 9.9 million were shared. Generated by immunoSEQ multiplex PCR, the TCRdb table keeps only in-frame clones and is missing some. V and J calls and clone size follow that table, whereas D and trimming were derived from the DNA. The sample lists 200,000 to 250,000 clones, 82% seen once, with 5% to 6.5% in the top ten.

The chain couples TRBV2 to TRBJ1-6, with D uncertain. Sequenced input: PBMCs. This TCR was recovered from a woman aged 35 to 49 in good health and CMV-seropositive. DNA of the CDR3: TGTGCCAGCAGTGAAGAGAGCTCCTATAATTCACCCCTCCACTTT. As protein: CASSEESSYNSPLHF.